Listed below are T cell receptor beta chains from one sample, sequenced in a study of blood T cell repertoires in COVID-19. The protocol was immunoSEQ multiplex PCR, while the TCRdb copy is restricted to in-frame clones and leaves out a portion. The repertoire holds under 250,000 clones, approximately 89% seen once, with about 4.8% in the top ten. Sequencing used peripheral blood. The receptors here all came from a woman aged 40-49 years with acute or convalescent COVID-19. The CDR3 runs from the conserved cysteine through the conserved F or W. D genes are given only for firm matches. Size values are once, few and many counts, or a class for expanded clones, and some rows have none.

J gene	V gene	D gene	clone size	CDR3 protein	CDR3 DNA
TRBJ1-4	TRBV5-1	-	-	CASSSDEKLFF	TGCGCCAGCAGCTCTGATGAAAAACTGTTTTTT
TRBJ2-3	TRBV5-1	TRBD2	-	CASSFPAGGQPRDTQYF	TGCGCCAGCAGCTTCCCAGCGGGGGGCCAACCGAGAGATACGCAGTATTTT
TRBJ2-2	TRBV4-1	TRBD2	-	CASSQALGGTGELFF	TGCGCCAGCAGCCAAGCGCTGGGGGGGACCGGGGAGCTGTTTTTT
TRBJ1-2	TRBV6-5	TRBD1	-	CASRRQGGFFYGYTF	TGTGCCAGCAGGAGACAGGGTGGGTTTTTCTATGGCTACACCTTC
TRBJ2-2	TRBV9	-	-	CASSVTGRVTGELFF	TGTGCCAGCAGCGTGACGGGCAGGGTCACCGGGGAGCTGTTTTTT
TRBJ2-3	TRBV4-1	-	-	CASRPGPGSDTQYF	TGCGCCAGCAGACCCGGACCGGGATCAGATACGCAGTATTTT
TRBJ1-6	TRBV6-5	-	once	CASLQNTGSPLHF	TGTGCCAGCCTACAGAACACGGGGTCACCCCTCCACTTT
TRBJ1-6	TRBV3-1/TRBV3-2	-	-	CASSHALLPGVSPLHF	TGTGCCAGCAGCCACGCATTATTGCCCGGAGTATCACCCCTCCACTTT
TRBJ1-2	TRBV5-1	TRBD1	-	CASSVYRGINYGYTF	TGCGCCAGCAGCGTATACAGGGGGATCAACTATGGCTACACCTTC
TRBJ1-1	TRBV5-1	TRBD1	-	CASSLAGSGGAGNTEAFF	TGCGCCAGCAGCTTGGCAGGTTCAGGGGGCGCTGGGAACACTGAAGCTTTCTTT
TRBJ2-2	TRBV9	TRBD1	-	CASSVVLPGTGTGELFF	TGTGCCAGCAGCGTAGTCCTGCCCGGGACAGGGACCGGGGAGCTGTTTTTT
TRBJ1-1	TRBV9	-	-	CASSVARGSGAGWGTEAFF	TGTGCCAGCAGCGTAGCAAGAGGATCAGGGGCAGGTTGGGGGACTGAAGCTTTCTTT
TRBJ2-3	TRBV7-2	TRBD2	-	CASSTPRTSGTDTQYF	TGTGCCAGCAGCACTCCCCGGACTAGCGGCACAGATACGCAGTATTTT
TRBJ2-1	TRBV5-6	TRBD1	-	CASSLSTGVFMREQFF	TGTGCCAGCAGCTTGAGTACAGGGGTATTTATGCGTGAGCAGTTCTTC
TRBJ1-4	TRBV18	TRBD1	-	CASSRGPTNEKLFF	TGTGCCAGCTCGAGGGGGCCAACTAATGAAAAACTGTTTTTT
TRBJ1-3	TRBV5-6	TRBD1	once	CASSPGQGRGNTIYF	TGTGCCAGCAGCCCTGGACAGGGTAGGGGAAACACCATATATTTT
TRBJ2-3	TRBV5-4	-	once	CASSLGGAERDTQYF	TGTGCCAGCAGCTTGGGGGGCGCAGAAAGAGATACGCAGTATTTT
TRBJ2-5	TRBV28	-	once	CASSFALVGGSQETQYF	TGTGCCAGCAGTTTTGCCCTAGTCGGGGGATCTCAAGAGACCCAGTACTTC
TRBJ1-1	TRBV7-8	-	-	CASSLGRTGTEAFF	TGTGCCAGCAGCTTAGGGCGTACAGGGACTGAAGCTTTCTTT
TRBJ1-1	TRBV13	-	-	CASSLRGTEAFF	TGTGCCAGCAGCTTAAGGGGAACTGAAGCTTTCTTT
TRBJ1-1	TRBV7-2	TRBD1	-	CASSSDRVRAEAFF	TGTGCCAGCAGCTCCGACAGGGTTCGGGCTGAAGCTTTCTTT
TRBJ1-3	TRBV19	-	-	CASSINFVAGPAGGNTIYF	TGTGCCAGTAGTATCAACTTCGTCGCAGGGCCGGCCGGTGGAAACACCATATATTTT
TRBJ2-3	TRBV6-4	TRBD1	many	CASSDGTGGADTQYF	TGTGCCAGCAGTGACGGGACAGGGGGCGCAGATACGCAGTATTTT
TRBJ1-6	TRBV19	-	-	CASSSPIQGNSPLHF	TGTGCCAGTAGCTCACCGATACAGGGAAATTCACCCCTCCACTTT
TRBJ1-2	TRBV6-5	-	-	CASRSDSLYGYTF	TGTGCCAGCAGATCGGACAGCCTCTATGGCTACACCTTC
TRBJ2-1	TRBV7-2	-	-	CASSPRRGLNEQFF	TGTGCCAGCAGCCCGAGGAGGGGGCTTAATGAGCAGTTCTTC
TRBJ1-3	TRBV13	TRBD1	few	CASSTTKWTGDPGGNTIYF	TGTGCCAGCAGCACAACGAAGTGGACAGGGGATCCGGGAGGAAACACCATATATTTT